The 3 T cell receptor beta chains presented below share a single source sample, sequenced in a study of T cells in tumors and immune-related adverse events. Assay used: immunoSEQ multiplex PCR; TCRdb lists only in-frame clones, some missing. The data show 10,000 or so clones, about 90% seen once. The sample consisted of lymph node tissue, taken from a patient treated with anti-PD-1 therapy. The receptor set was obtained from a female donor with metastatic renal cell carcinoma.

As DNA, the CDR3 is TGTGCTAGTGGTTTGGGGATCCGAGACACAGATACGCAGTATTTT. It translates to CASGLGIRDTDTQYF. This rearrangement joins TRBV12-5 to TRBJ2-3; D unclear. V was pared by 1 base and J by 2 bases, with 10 bases between. The germline V gene has CDR1 LGHNT and CDR2 FRNRAP. The CDR3 covers 15 residues.

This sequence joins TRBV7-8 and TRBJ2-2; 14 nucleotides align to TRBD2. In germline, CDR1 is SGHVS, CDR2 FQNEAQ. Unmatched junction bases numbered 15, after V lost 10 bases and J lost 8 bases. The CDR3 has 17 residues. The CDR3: CATTIPRLAGGQGELFF. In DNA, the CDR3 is TGTGCCACCACTATCCCCAGACTAGCGGGGGGGCAGGGGGAGCTGTTTTTT.

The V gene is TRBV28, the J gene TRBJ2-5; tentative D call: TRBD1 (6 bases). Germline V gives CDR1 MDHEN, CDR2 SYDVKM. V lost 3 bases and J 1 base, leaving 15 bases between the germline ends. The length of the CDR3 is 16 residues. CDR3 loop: CASSFYLNRVQETQYF. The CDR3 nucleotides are TGTGCCAGCAGTTTCTACCTGAACAGGGTCCAAGAGACCCAGTACTTC.